This T cell receptor beta chain was documented in a study of blood T cell repertoires in COVID-19. V was pared by 7 bases and J by 5 bases, with 14 bases between. The CDR3 runs 12 residues. From germline, CDR1 is GTSNPN and CDR2 SVGIG (reference sequence). TCRdb's copy holds only in-frame clones and misses some; the assay was immunoSEQ multiplex PCR. The sample holds 200,000 or so clones, 88% seen once. The chain uses TRBV30 and TRBJ1-1; D call uncertain. Input material: PBMCs or T cells enriched from blood (not recorded which). This TCR derives from a woman under 40 who had been exposed to COVID-19. CDR3 region: CAFHVAKTEAFF. The CDR3 nucleotides are TGTGCCTTTCATGTAGCAAAGACTGAAGCTTTCTTT.